This TCR beta chain appears in the sequencing data of a study of T cells in Graves' hyperthyroidism and ophthalmopathy (dated by TCRdb to between 2017 and 2020). About the investigation overall: Peripheral blood samples were taken at the time of initial diagnosis, prior to any treatment. Thyroid tissue and blood T-cell repertoires from six or seven Graves' hyperthyroidism patients were also compared in the study. Prospective prediction of ophthalmopathy was tested in an independent validation cohort of some 20 hyperthyroidism patients and 17 patients who later progressed to ophthalmopathy. After sampling, hyperthyroidism patients received methimazole starting at 30 mg daily, and ophthalmopathy patients received high-dose intravenous methylprednisolone. The paper reports TCR Vbeta CDR3 sequencing of some 140 peripheral blood samples: 43 ophthalmopathy, 70 to 85 hyperthyroidism and around 17 progressor patients. TCR V-J signatures able to tell the groups apart were searched for in a discovery cohort of 100 patients, of whom roughly 42 had Graves' ophthalmopathy and some 60 had stable Graves' hyperthyroidism. The 100 discovery patients were divided at random into training and test sets in a 7:3 ratio. On the study overall, not on this receptor specifically: No statistical method was used to fix the sample size in advance, and group allocation was not hidden from the investigators. Most expanded thyroid clonotypes (frequency above 0.001) were also detected in blood, suggesting blood repertoires may reflect thyroid immune responses. Ophthalmopathy was separated from stable hyperthyroidism by a 13 V-J signature model, with around 90% sensitivity and about 81% specificity obtained in cross-validation and 80%/75% obtained in testing. In validation, the model predicted progression to ophthalmopathy with approximately 70% sensitivity and roughly 75% specificity, a median of around 6.6 months before onset.

Points on this clonotype: The antigen it recognizes is unknown. Compared with germline, one end of the junction differs, possibly owing to a read error.

Amplification of TCR beta CDR3 regions was carried out from RNA transcripts. A first-round RT-PCR of the TCR CDR3 used the HTBI primer set with the Qiagen OneStep RT-PCR kit. The libraries were constructed in a second round of multiplex PCR and then size-selected and purified. Paired-end sequencing of the libraries was performed with 100 bp reads on an Illumina HiSeq2000. As for the original processing: SOAPnuke was used to process the raw data, with reads discarded if the reads contained adapters or uncalled bases, had a mean Phred below 15, or lacked an exact constant-primer or identifier match. COPE v1.2.5 was used to merge the high-quality paired reads, and each unique nucleotide sequence was defined as a clonotype. MiTCR v1.1 was used to align clonotypes to the IMGT TRBV, TRBD and TRBJ reference segments. The analysis was restricted to V-J combinations with a frequency above 0.0001, which together covered 99% to 99.2% of the repertoires. The TCS score was defined as F50 (clonal expansion) divided by E x V (chaos), with BLOSUM62-based TCRdist calculated between CDR3 peptides within each V-J. Welch's t-statistics and random forest reduced fewer than 600 V-J features to roughly 13, which were used in a naive Bayes classifier (R e1071). Clones were called with MiXCR by TCRdb after fastp trimmed the public reads at Q25, and only in-frame beta chains were retained. Each entry is one CDR3 protein sequence, shown with its most common DNA and genes. These V and J calls originate from TCRdb's pipeline instead of the authors' own analysis. For this sample there are fewer than 400,000 distinct CDR3 sequences; around 17% appear just once. Clones ranked in the top ten supply approximately 31% of the sample.

Stable Graves' hyperthyroidism was defined as the absence of progression to ophthalmopathy over 18 months of follow-up. The hyperthyroidism patients were between 18 and 65 years old and newly diagnosed, with a disease duration of less than 2 months. Any patient with an uncontrolled infection, another autoimmune disease, pregnancy or lactation was excluded. Clinical symptoms, serum thyroxine and TRAb, thyroid ultrasound, and orbital computed tomography formed the basis for the diagnoses. PBMCs were separated from roughly 9.6 ml of fresh peripheral blood using Ficoll-Paque density gradient centrifugation. Trizol reagent was used to extract total RNA, and RNA quality was then checked on an Agilent 2100 Bioanalyzer. CDR1 and CDR2 (WSHSY, SAAADI) derive from the germline V gene. Spanning cysteine to phenylalanine, the CDR3 consists of 13 amino acids. The sequence is cut down to CDR3 DNA, 39 bases in frame from base 1.

Recombination linked TRBV10-2 to TRBJ1-2; TRBD1 agrees with 8 junctional bases. This clonotype originated in a man aged 30 to 39 with Graves' hyperthyroidism. Sequencing was performed on blood. The sequenced DNA: TGTGCAGGCGGGACAGGAATTAACTATGGCTACACCTTC. Translated, it reads CAGGTGINYGYTF.